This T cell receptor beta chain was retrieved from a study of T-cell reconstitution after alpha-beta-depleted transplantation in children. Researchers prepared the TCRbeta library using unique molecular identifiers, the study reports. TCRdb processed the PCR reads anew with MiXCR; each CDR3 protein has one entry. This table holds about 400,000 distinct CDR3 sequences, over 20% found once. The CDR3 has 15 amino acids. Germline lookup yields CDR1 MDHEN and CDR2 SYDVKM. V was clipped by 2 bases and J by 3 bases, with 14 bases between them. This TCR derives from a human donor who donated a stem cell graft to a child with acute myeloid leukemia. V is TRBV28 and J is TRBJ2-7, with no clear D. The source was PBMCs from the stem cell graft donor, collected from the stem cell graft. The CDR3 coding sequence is TGTGCCAGCAGTTTACCGGTGGGTCAAGGCTACGAGCAGTACTTC. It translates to CASSLPVGQGYEQYF. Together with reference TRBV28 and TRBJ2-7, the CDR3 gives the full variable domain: DVKVTQSSRYLVKRTGEKVFLECVQDMDHENMFWYRQDPGLGLRLIYFSYDVKMKEKGDIPEGYSVSREKKERFSLILESASTNQTSMYLCASSLPVGQGYEQYFGPGTRLTVT.